The table lists the clone carrying this T cell receptor beta chain with many counts. The antigen remains undetermined. The library targeted TCRbeta and was prepared with unique molecular identifiers. TCRdb redid the calling of the PCR reads with MiXCR, one entry per CDR3 protein. The top ten clones hold about 8.2% of a sample with about 300,000 distinct CDR3 sequences, roughly 8.2% of them seen once. The CDR3 totals 13 residues. The V and J ends lost 7 bases and 15 bases, in that order; junction bases with no gene match: 13. These data belong to a study of T-cell reconstitution after alpha-beta-depleted transplantation in children. Study outcomes and limitations: T-cell numbers and diversity one year post-transplant derived largely from freshly generated T cells.

The chain uses TRBV12-3 or TRBV12-4 and TRBJ2-1; 9 bases line up with TRBD2. The sequenced sample was peripheral blood, obtained 360 days after TCRalphabeta/CD19-depleted stem cell transplant. This TCR was sampled from a female patient between 2 and 10 years old who had a stem cell transplant for Fanconi anemia, so the T cells may come from the graft donor. The CDR3 loop is CASKVGGRAFSFF. The CDR3 region has the DNA TGTGCCAGCAAGGTCGGCGGGAGGGCCTTTTCGTTCTTC.